This T cell receptor (beta chain) was recovered during a study of shared clonotypes between healthy human individuals. Background on the study: For every donor, three CD4 naive, three CD4 memory, two CD8 naive and one CD8 memory plates were used. General study points: Estimated richness values were generally larger in naive subsets than in memory subsets.

Each subset's genomic DNA was split evenly across several immunoSEQ plates. Using immunoSEQ multiplex PCR, the repertoire was profiled, and TCRdb retains in-frame clones only, with some absent. The sample yields hundreds of thousands of clones, over 65% seen once. This clone was counted only a few times. Its antigen is not identified. Germline V CDR1 and CDR2: MNHEY, SMNVEV (reference sequence). The CDR3 covers 14 residues. V was cut by 4 bases and J by 0 bases, with 9 bases left in between. The sequence came from a woman between 25 and 40 years old in good health. V is TRBV27 and J is TRBJ1-1, with D possibly matching TRBD1 (5 bases). The specimen was memory CD4+ T cells sorted from blood. Subset noted: CD45RA-negative fraction. CDR3 loop: CASSSRVLNTEAFF. The CDR3 DNA follows: TGTGCCAGCAGTTCCAGGGTCCTGAACACTGAAGCTTTCTTT.